This T cell receptor beta chain was observed in a study of blood T cell repertoires in COVID-19. Study in general: COVID-19 samples from acute and convalescent phases originated in the United States, Italy and Spain. Sources were T cells, B-cell-depleted T cells, or PBMCs; the material itself was cDNA or gDNA.

This clone is deemed medium-sized (0.01 to 0.1%). Other DNA variants within this sample encode the same CDR3. V lost 2 bases and J lost 2, with 10 bases in between. From germline, CDR1 is GTSNPN and CDR2 SVGIG (reference sequence). The CDR3 runs 13 residues. Source study methods: Cell counts per sample came from amplifying reference gene primers. Profiled with immunoSEQ multiplex PCR; TCRdb holds only in-frame clones, not every one. V, J and clone size derive from that table, while D and trimming were established from the DNA sequence. Of 200,000 or so clones in the sample, approximately 84% were seen once.

Sequencing was carried out using peripheral blood. This clonotype originated in a human donor with acute or convalescent COVID-19. The donor label of this sample is uncertain. The chain has TRBV30 and TRBJ2-7; perhaps TRBD1 as D (6 bases). The CDR3 coding sequence is TGTGCCTGGAGTATACAGGGCCCCTACGAGCAGTACTTC. Its translation is CAWSIQGPYEQYF.